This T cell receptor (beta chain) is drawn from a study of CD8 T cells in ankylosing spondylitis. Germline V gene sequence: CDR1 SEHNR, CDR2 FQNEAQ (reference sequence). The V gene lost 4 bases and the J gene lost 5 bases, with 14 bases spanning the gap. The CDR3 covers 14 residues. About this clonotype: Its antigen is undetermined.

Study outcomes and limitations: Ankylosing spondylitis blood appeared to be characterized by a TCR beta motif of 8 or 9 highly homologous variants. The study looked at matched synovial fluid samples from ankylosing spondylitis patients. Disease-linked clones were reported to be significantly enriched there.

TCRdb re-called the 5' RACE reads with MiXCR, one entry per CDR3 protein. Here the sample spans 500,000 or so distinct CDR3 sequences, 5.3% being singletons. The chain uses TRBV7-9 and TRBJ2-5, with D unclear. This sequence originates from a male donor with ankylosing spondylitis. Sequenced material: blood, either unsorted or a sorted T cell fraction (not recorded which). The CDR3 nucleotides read TGTGCCAGCAGCTCCGGCCAGGTAATGGAGACCCAGTACTTC. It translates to CASSSGQVMETQYF.